The rows below give T cell receptor beta chains drawn from one sample of a study of human T cells and chemical hapten exposure. TCRdb recomputed calls from the RACE reads with MiXCR, one row per CDR3 protein. This sample has about 69,000 distinct CDR3 sequences, with 30% to 35% found just once. This specimen consisted of whole blood, obtained in connection with sensitization to the hapten diphenylcyclopropenone (DPC). These receptors were obtained from a man aged 35-49 years with alopecia areata. Some clones in this sample may be carry-over from other donors' samples. Each CDR3 is given with its conserved first and last residue. A D gene is named only where the DNA matches it firmly. Some rows have no size entry. The others give once, few or many, or a class for an expanded clone.

j_call d_call clone_size v_call cdr3_aa cdr3_nt
TRBJ1-4 - many TRBV16 CASSQEGFEKLFF TGTGCCAGCAGCCAAGAGGGATTTGAAAAACTGTTTTTT
TRBJ1-1 - - TRBV7-9 CASSNIGGVEAFF TGTGCCAGCAGTAACATTGGGGGAGTGGAAGCTTTCTTT
TRBJ1-2 TRBD1 few TRBV7-9 CASSGSDRGANYGYTF TGTGCCAGCAGCGGCTCCGACAGGGGAGCTAACTATGGCTACACCTTC
TRBJ1-2 TRBD1 - TRBV18 CASSGQGAADGYTF TGTGCCAGCTCCGGACAGGGGGCTGCTGATGGCTACACCTTC
TRBJ2-3 - many TRBV5-1 CASSLRGVSTDTQYF TGCGCCAGCAGCTTACGAGGGGTTAGCACAGATACGCAGTATTTT
TRBJ2-6 - - TRBV29-1 CSVVASGANVLTF TGCAGCGTTGTTGCCTCTGGGGCCAACGTCCTGACTTTC
TRBJ2-7 - - TRBV12-3/TRBV12-4 CASSLGVGTVPLYEQYF TGTGCCAGCAGTTTAGGGGTAGGGACGGTTCCTCTCTACGAGCAGTACTTC
TRBJ2-2 TRBD2 - TRBV6-2/TRBV6-3 CASKDQNLAGVWNTGELFF TGTGCCAGCAAAGACCAGAATCTAGCGGGAGTGTGGAACACCGGGGAGCTGTTTTTT
TRBJ2-1 - - TRBV2 CASTMGGNEQFF TGTGCCAGCACAATGGGGGGCAATGAGCAGTTCTTC
TRBJ2-6 TRBD1 few TRBV9 CASSVGQAHSGANVLTF TGTGCCAGCAGCGTGGGACAGGCCCACTCTGGGGCCAACGTCCTGACTTTC
TRBJ2-5 TRBD2 - TRBV5-1 CASSRTTSGRVETQYF TGCGCCAGCAGCCGGACGACTAGCGGGAGGGTCGAGACCCAGTACTTC
TRBJ1-1 - few TRBV20-1 CSARETDEAFF TGCAGTGCTAGAGAGACAGATGAAGCTTTCTTT
TRBJ1-3 - once TRBV7-8 CASSSRTAGNTIYF TGTGCCAGCAGCTCCAGGACTGCTGGAAACACCATATATTTT
TRBJ2-2 - - TRBV6-2/TRBV6-3 CASSYSLGAYDGELFF TGTGCCAGCAGTTACAGCCTGGGGGCCTACGACGGGGAGCTGTTTTTT
TRBJ1-4 - few TRBV5-1 CASSVQGIGEKLFF TGCGCCAGCAGCGTTCAGGGAATAGGCGAAAAACTGTTTTTT
TRBJ2-1 - - TRBV12-3/TRBV12-4 CASSFSGASYNEQFF TGTGCCAGCAGTTTTTCGGGGGCTTCCTACAATGAGCAGTTCTTC
TRBJ2-3 - few TRBV12-3/TRBV12-4 CASDSGGTDTQYF TGTGCCAGTGATTCGGGTGGAACAGATACGCAGTATTTT
TRBJ2-3 - once TRBV6-2/TRBV6-3 CASSYSRDTQYF TGTGCCAGCAGTTACTCGAGAGATACGCAGTATTTT
TRBJ1-1 - once TRBV12-3/TRBV12-4 CASGPLMTEAFF TGTGCCAGTGGGCCCTTGATGACTGAAGCTTTCTTT
TRBJ1-3 TRBD1 - TRBV2 CASREGQAGNTIYF TGTGCCAGCAGAGAAGGACAGGCGGGAAACACCATATATTTT
TRBJ2-1 TRBD2 few TRBV7-9 CASSLTPLLAGVIYNEQFF TGTGCCAGCAGCTTAACCCCTCTTTTAGCGGGAGTTATCTACAATGAGCAGTTCTTC
TRBJ1-2 TRBD1 - TRBV20-1 CSAQQGAEGYTF TGCAGTGCGCAACAGGGGGCGGAAGGCTACACCTTC
TRBJ1-6 - - TRBV7-2 CASSLDRIGYNSPLHF TGTGCCAGCAGCCTTGACAGGATTGGGTATAATTCACCCCTCCACTTT
TRBJ1-2 - few TRBV20-1 CSAHDNRVGYGYTF TGCAGTGCTCACGACAACAGGGTCGGCTATGGCTACACCTTC
TRBJ2-7 TRBD1 - TRBV20-1 CSANGDRTYYEQYF TGCAGTGCCAACGGGGACAGGACATACTACGAGCAGTACTTC
TRBJ1-2 - - TRBV20-1 CSGTPNHYGYTF TGCAGTGGTACTCCAAATCACTATGGCTACACCTTC
TRBJ1-5 TRBD1 - TRBV7-2 CASSFGTGGNQPQHF TGTGCCAGCAGCTTTGGGACAGGTGGCAATCAGCCCCAGCATTTT
TRBJ2-7 TRBD1 - TRBV5-6 CASSSTGVRVEQYF TGTGCCAGCAGCTCGACAGGGGTCCGCGTCGAGCAGTACTTC
TRBJ2-1 TRBD1 - TRBV4-1 CASSPPPTGGYEQFF TGCGCCAGCAGCCCCCCCCCGACAGGGGGCTATGAGCAGTTCTTC
TRBJ1-1 - few TRBV21-1 CASSKWRRENTEAFF TGTGCCAGCAGCAAATGGCGCAGGGAGAACACTGAAGCTTTCTTT
TRBJ2-7 - - TRBV2 CASLGTVRQYF TGTGCCAGCCTAGGGACTGTGCGGCAGTACTTC
TRBJ2-1 TRBD2 - TRBV4-2 CASSPQREAYNEQFF TGTGCCAGCAGCCCACAGCGGGAGGCCTACAATGAGCAGTTCTTC
TRBJ1-1 TRBD1 few TRBV6-2/TRBV6-3 CASSLQGGTEAFF TGTGCCAGCAGTTTACAGGGGGGCACTGAAGCTTTCTTT
TRBJ2-3 TRBD1 - TRBV29-1 CSGDRGSDTQYF TGCAGCGGGGACAGGGGCTCAGATACGCAGTATTTT
TRBJ1-6 - - TRBV28 CASSAYGSNNSPLHF TGTGCCAGCAGCGCGTACGGCTCAAATAATTCACCCCTCCACTTT
TRBJ1-1 TRBD1 - TRBV5-6 CASRWTGENTEAFF TGTGCCAGCAGGTGGACAGGGGAGAACACTGAAGCTTTCTTT
TRBJ2-3 TRBD1 few TRBV5-1 CASSGRQGHTQYF TGCGCCAGCAGCGGTAGACAGGGCCATACGCAGTATTTT
TRBJ2-7 TRBD2 - TRBV20-1 CSARDLSGSKYEQYF TGCAGTGCTAGAGATCTGAGCGGGAGCAAGTACGAGCAGTACTTC
TRBJ2-7 - few TRBV27 CASSPAGQVYEQYF TGTGCCAGCAGCCCAGCGGGACAAGTCTACGAGCAGTACTTC
TRBJ2-3 TRBD2 - TRBV4-3 CASSQDLSGTSGTSTDTQYF TGCGCCAGCAGCCAAGATCTTTCCGGGACTAGCGGAACTAGCACAGATACGCAGTATTTT
TRBJ2-1 - - TRBV11-3 CASSLGSAWERNEQFF TGTGCCAGCAGCCTCGGGAGCGCATGGGAACGCAATGAGCAGTTCTTC
TRBJ2-3 - - TRBV3-1 CASSRVGIASTDTQYF TGTGCCAGCAGCCGAGTGGGGATCGCTAGCACAGATACGCAGTATTTT
TRBJ2-1 - few TRBV20-1 CSARPVGTHNEQFF TGCAGTGCGCGACCTGTGGGTACGCACAATGAGCAGTTCTTC
TRBJ2-3 - few TRBV25-1 CASSEYTDTQYF TGTGCCAGCAGTGAATATACGGATACGCAGTATTTT
TRBJ1-6 - few TRBV20-1 CSATQGFSDSPLHF TGCAGTGCTACCCAGGGGTTCAGCGATTCACCCCTCCACTTT
TRBJ1-1 - - TRBV7-2 CASSGGTTLNTEAFF TGTGCCAGCAGCGGGGGGACAACTTTGAACACTGAAGCTTTCTTT
TRBJ2-2 TRBD2 few TRBV3-1 CASSLQAGNTGELFF TGTGCCAGCAGCCTTCAAGCGGGAAACACCGGGGAGCTGTTTTTT
TRBJ2-1 TRBD2 many TRBV5-4 CASSAGTSKDNEQFF TGTGCCAGCAGTGCCGGGACTAGTAAAGACAATGAGCAGTTCTTC
TRBJ2-5 TRBD1 - TRBV6-6 CASMSGGPWAQYF TGTGCCAGCATGTCAGGGGGACCATGGGCCCAGTACTTC
TRBJ2-3 - - TRBV12-3/TRBV12-4 CASSLSGSSTDTQYF TGTGCCAGCAGTTTAAGCGGGTCGAGCACAGATACGCAGTATTTT
TRBJ2-3 TRBD2 few TRBV9 CASSLLAGSTDTQYF TGTGCCAGCAGCCTACTAGCGGGTAGCACAGATACGCAGTATTTT
TRBJ1-1 - - TRBV6-5 CASSYNTEPTEAFF TGTGCCAGCAGTTACAATACAGAGCCCACTGAAGCTTTCTTT
TRBJ1-2 TRBD1 - TRBV4-2 CASSQDRNPHRGGYGYTF TGTGCCAGCAGCCAAGATAGGAACCCCCACAGGGGTGGATATGGCTACACCTTC
TRBJ2-3 - once TRBV7-9 CASSLRLTGGPDTQYF TGTGCCAGCAGCTTGCGACTCACTGGGGGCCCAGATACGCAGTATTTT
TRBJ2-5 TRBD1 - TRBV20-1 CSAWDRGRKTQYF TGCAGTGCCTGGGACAGGGGGCGAAAGACCCAGTACTTC